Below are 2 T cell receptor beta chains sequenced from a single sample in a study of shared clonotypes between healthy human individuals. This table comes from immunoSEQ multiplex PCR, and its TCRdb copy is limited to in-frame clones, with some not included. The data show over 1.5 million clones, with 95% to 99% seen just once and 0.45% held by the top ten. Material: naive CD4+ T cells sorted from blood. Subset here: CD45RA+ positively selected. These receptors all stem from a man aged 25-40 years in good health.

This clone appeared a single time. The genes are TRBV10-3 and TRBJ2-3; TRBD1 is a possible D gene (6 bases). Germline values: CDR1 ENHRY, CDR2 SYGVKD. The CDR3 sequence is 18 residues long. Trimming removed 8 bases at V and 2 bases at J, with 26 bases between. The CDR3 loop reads CAIRGPLLDSQSTDTQYF. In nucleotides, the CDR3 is TGTGCCATCCGAGGTCCATTGTTGGACAGCCAATCCACAGATACGCAGTATTTT.

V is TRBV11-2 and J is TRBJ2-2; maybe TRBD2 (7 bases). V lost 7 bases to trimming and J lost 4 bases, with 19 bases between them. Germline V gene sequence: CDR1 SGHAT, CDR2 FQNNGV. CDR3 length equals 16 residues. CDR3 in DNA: TGTGCCAGCACCATGAGGGGGAGGGTGAGCACCGGGGAGCTGTTTTTT. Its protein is CASTMRGRVSTGELFF.